Detailed here is one TCR beta chain. Its antigen is undetermined. CDR1 and CDR2 (germline): LNHDA, SQIVND (reference sequence). The V and J ends lost 5 bases and 3 bases respectively, with 13 bases between them. The CDR3 loop spans 14 amino acids. The immunoSEQ assay was version 4, run in survey mode. Assay: immunoSEQ multiplex PCR; the TCRdb copy retains only in-frame clones and omits some. This table holds around 35,000 clones, over 80% found once. This sample was included in a study of persistence of HIV-infected CD4 T cells. In the study overall: Blood samples, up to about 200 mL, came from multiple time points, except two leukapheresis donors sampled once.

Stimulation used approximately 9.6 ug/mL lysate from CMV-infected fibroblasts. CD40L/CD69 double-negative CD45RO-high memory CD4+ T cells were collected. Donors had CD4+ T cell counts above 400 cells/uL and were CMV-seropositive. The source material was CD4+ T cells sorted from PBMCs after roughly 17-hour stimulation, sampled from a patient who received antiretroviral therapy. The chain employs TRBV19 and TRBJ1-2; D may be TRBD1 (6 bases). This TCR was sampled from an adult man with HIV who was CMV-seropositive. The CDR3 protein is CASSRAGDHYGYTF. The CDR3 DNA reads as TGTGCCAGTAGTCGGGCAGGGGATCACTATGGCTACACCTTC.